This T cell receptor beta chain was retrieved from a study of T-cell reconstitution after alpha-beta-depleted transplantation in children. Unique molecular identifiers were incorporated into the prepared TCRbeta library. TCRdb reprocessed the PCR reads with MiXCR, giving one entry per CDR3 protein. This table has approximately 230,000 distinct CDR3 sequences, more than 20% appearing once. This clonotype originated in a female patient between 2 and 10 years old who had a stem cell transplant for congenital amegakaryocytic thrombocytopenia, so the T cells may come from the graft donor. This specimen was PBMCs, mostly from graft donor cells, taken 360 days after TCRalphabeta/CD19-depleted stem cell transplant.

CDR3 loop: CASRLGQGKEKLFF. CDR3 DNA sequence: TGTGCCAGCCGACTGGGACAAGGGAAGGAAAAACTGTTTTTT. The chain employs TRBV6-1 and TRBJ1-4; possible D gene TRBD1, 6 bases. The CDR3 covers 14 residues. CDR1 and CDR2 (germline): MNHNS, SASEGT. V lost 8 bases and J 8 bases, leaving 18 bases between the germline ends.